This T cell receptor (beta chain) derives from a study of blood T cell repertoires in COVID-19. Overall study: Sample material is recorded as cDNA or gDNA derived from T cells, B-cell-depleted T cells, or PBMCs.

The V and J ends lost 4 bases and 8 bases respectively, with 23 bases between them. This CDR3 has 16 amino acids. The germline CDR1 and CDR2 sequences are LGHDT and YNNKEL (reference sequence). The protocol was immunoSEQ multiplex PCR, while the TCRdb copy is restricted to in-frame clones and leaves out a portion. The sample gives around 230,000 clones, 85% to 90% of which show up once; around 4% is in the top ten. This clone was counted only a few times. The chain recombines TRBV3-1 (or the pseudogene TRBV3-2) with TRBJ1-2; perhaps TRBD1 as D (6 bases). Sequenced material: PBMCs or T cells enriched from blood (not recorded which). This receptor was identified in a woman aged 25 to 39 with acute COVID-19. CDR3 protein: CASSRTGQQQTGGYTF. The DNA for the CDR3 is TGTGCCAGCAGCCGGACCGGACAGCAACAGACCGGGGGCTACACCTTC.